The sequence of this T cell receptor (beta chain) was determined in a study of blood T cells in healthy people across ages. CDR1 is MGHDK and CDR2 is SYGVNS in the germline V gene. Trimming cost V 8 bases and J 4 bases, with 18 bases left between them. The CDR3 sequence is 15 residues long. A J-beta primer mix and a sample-barcoded 5' primer were used in a second PCR of about 7 to 12 cycles. A template-switch adaptor with 12 random nucleotides tagged each cDNA molecule. Every sample gave at least 2.5 million paired-end reads containing CDR3. TCRdb re-derived calls from the 5' RACE reads in MiXCR, one entry per CDR3 protein. The sample holds fewer than 2 million distinct CDR3 sequences, 39% seen once. There are a few counts of this clonotype. Russia was home to the donors, healthy Caucasian individuals aged roughly 6 to 90.

The sequenced material came from blood. This receptor was obtained from a human donor in good health. This chain joins TRBV25-1 and TRBJ2-1, with D possibly matching TRBD2 (7 bases). CDR3 amino acids: CASQDAGAVYNEQFF. For the CDR3, the DNA is TGTGCCAGCCAAGACGCGGGGGCTGTTTACAATGAGCAGTTCTTC.